The 4 T cell receptor beta chains below come from one sample, sequenced in a study of T-cell reconstitution after alpha-beta-depleted transplantation in children. Construction of the TCRbeta library involved unique molecular identifiers. Each CDR3 protein is one row after TCRdb ran MiXCR on the PCR reads. Of about 980,000 distinct CDR3 sequences detected, less than 30% appear once; the ten largest clones hold over 25%. The sample in question was PBMCs, mostly from graft donor cells, obtained 360 days after TCRalphabeta/CD19-depleted stem cell transplant. These receptors all stem from a boy less than two years old who had a stem cell transplant for SCID, so the T cells may come from the graft donor.

This clonotype was counted between two and nine times. The genes are TRBV7-6 and TRBJ2-1; a possible D gene is TRBD1 (5 bases). Germline CDR1 and CDR2: SGHVS and FNYEAQ. CDR3 size: 16 residues. With 5 bases removed from V and 5 bases from J, the gap between germline ends came to 19 bases. DNA of the CDR3: TGTGCCAGCAGCGGATACAGGAGCACCCGGGACAATGAGCAGTTCTTC. Its translation is CASSGYRSTRDNEQFF.

The CDR3 region has the DNA TGTGCCACCAGCATACGACACTACAATGAGCAGTTCTTC. Its protein is CATSIRHYNEQFF. The rearrangement links TRBV15 to TRBJ2-1; D unclear. The CDR3 spans 13 residues. CDR1 is LNHNV, CDR2 YYDKDF, per germline (reference sequence). With 4 bases removed from V and 3 bases from J, the gap between germline ends came to 7 bases.

The rearrangement links TRBV12-3 or TRBV12-4 to TRBJ2-2, with 7 nucleotides matching TRBD1. This CDR3 is built from 16 residues. Trimming at V came to 7 bases and at J to 5 bases, leaving 13 bases not matched to a gene. The CDR3 spells CASTPVKGASTGELFF. DNA for the CDR3: TGTGCCAGCACCCCAGTGAAGGGGGCGAGTACCGGGGAGCTGTTTTTT.

Many counts were recorded for this clonotype. V usage is TRBV29-1 and J usage is TRBJ2-5; no clear D. Germline values: CDR1 SQVTM, CDR2 ANQGSEA. Between the trimmed V and J ends, which lost 4 bases and 4 bases, there was a span of 4 bases. The CDR3 has 10 residues. The CDR3 is CSVVRETQYF. The CDR3, as DNA: TGCAGCGTTGTTCGAGAGACCCAGTACTTC.